This T cell receptor beta chain derives from a study of post-analysis software for immune sequencing data. Whole-study results and caveats: With TRBV5-6, TRBV5-1 and TRBV20-1 included, about five TRBV segments were more frequent in patients than in controls. In multiple sclerosis, normalized Chao1 diversity was significantly below that of controls. Batch-matched samples strongly co-clustered by F measure.

Comments on this clonotype: Antigen: not known.

Unique molecular identifiers had been added to the TCR beta cDNA libraries. Around 460,000 cDNA molecules came from 1 to 10 million T cells. One entry per CDR3 protein, called by TCRdb with MiXCR from the PCR reads. The repertoire holds some 240,000 distinct CDR3 sequences, with 30% to 45% as singletons. V was clipped by 8 bases and J by 7 bases, with 20 bases between them. The germline CDR1 and CDR2 sequences are MNHEY and SVGAGI. The CDR3 sequence is 14 residues long. Sequenced input: blood. This chain links TRBV6-5 with TRBJ1-2; D possibly corresponds to TRBD1 (6 bases). This sequence originates from a girl aged 5-17 years with multiple sclerosis. The CDR3: CASGIVGGASGYTF. Written as DNA, the CDR3 is TGTGCCAGCGGCATAGTCGGGGGCGCCAGTGGCTACACCTTC.